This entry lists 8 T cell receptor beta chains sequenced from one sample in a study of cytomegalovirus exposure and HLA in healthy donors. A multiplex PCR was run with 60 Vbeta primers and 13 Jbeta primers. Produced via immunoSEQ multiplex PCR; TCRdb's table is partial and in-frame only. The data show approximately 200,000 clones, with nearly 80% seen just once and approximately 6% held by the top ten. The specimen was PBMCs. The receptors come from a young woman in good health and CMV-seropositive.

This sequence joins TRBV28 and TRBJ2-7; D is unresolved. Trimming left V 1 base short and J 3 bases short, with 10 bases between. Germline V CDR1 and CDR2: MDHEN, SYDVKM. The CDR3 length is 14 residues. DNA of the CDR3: TGTGCCAGCAGTTTATTGGGCAGCCACTACGAGCAGTACTTC. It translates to CASSLLGSHYEQYF. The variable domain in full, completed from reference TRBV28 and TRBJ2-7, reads DVKVTQSSRYLVKRTGEKVFLECVQDMDHENMFWYRQDPGLGLRLIYFSYDVKMKEKGDIPEGYSVSREKKERFSLILESASTNQTSMYLCASSLLGSHYEQYFGPGTRLTVT.

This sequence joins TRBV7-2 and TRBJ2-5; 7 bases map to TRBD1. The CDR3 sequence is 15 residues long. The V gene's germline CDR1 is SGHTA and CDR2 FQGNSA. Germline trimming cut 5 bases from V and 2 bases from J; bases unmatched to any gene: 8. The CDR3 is CASSRQGGRQETQYF. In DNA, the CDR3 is TGTGCCAGCAGCAGACAGGGTGGACGACAAGAGACCCAGTACTTC.

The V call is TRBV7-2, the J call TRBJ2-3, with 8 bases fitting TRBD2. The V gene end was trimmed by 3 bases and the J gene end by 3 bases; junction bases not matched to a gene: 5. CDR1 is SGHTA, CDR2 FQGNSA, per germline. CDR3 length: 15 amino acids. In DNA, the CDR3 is TGTGCCAGCAGCTTGGCACTAGCGGAAACAGATACGCAGTATTTT. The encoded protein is CASSLALAETDTQYF.

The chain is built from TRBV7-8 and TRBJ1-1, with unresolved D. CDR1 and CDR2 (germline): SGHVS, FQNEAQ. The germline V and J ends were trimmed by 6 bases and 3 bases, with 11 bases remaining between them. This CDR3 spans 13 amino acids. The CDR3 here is CASSQVRDTEAFF. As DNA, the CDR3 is TGTGCCAGCAGTCAGGTGAGGGACACTGAAGCTTTCTTT.

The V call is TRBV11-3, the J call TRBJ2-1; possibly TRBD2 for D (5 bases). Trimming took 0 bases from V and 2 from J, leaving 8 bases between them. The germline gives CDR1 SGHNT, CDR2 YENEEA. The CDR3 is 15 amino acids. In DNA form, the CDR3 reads TGTGCCAGCAGCTTAGAAGGAGGCCCCTACAATGAGCAGTTCTTC. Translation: CASSLEGGPYNEQFF.

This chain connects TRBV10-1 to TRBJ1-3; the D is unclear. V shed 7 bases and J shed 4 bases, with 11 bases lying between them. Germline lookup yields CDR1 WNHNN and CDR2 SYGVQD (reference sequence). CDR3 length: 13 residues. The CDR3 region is CASIQTSGNTIYF. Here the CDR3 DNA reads TGCGCCAGCATCCAGACATCGGGAAACACCATATATTTT.

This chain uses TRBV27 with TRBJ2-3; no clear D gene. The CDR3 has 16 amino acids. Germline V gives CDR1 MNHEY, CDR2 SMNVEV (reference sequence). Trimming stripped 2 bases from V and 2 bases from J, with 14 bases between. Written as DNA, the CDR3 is TGTGCCAGCAGTTTACTGCGAACTACCCTCACAGATACGCAGTATTTT. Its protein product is CASSLLRTTLTDTQYF.

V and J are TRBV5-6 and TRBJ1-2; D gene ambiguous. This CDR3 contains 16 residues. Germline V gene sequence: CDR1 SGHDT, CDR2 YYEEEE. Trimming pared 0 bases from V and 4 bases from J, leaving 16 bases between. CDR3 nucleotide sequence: TGTGCCAGCAGCTTGGCCGGGGAGGGAACGGGCTATGGCTACACCTTC. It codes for CASSLAGEGTGYGYTF.